This T cell receptor (beta chain) comes out of a study of T cell responses to AZD1222 COVID-19 vaccine (dated by TCRdb to about 2021). Background on the whole study: AZD1222 recipients with second doses at about 4 weeks or about 12 weeks were pooled, because spike-specific TCR depth and breadth did not differ between schedules. TCR sequencing was performed for roughly 240 trial participants, of whom about 200 were given two doses of AZD1222 and around 26 were given two doses of MenACWY control vaccine. Enrollment into the trials was organized by age into subgroups of 18-55, 56-69 and 70-plus years, and those subgroups contained roughly 140, 27 and 60 TCR-sequenced participants, respectively. Study-wide findings and limitations: Reportedly, almost half of the unique spike-specific TCRs recognized epitopes lying outside the regions that are mutated in the B.1.351 and B.1.1.7 variants. CD4 TCRs associated with the vaccine covered the entire spike protein, and the dominant responses were in regions 160-218 and 743-854. Because no day 14 peak-response samples were available, repertoires were characterized only after the peak T cell response. After two AZD1222 doses, both the breadth and the depth of spike-specific TCRs were significantly higher than at day 0 and than in MenACWY recipients. Conclusions about previously exposed vaccinees were limited because only six AZD1222 recipients were SARS-CoV-2 seropositive at baseline. The 56-69-year group was small, and its depth increase did not reach significance, likely because of low power. Participants were mostly white British, with more females than males. The authors suggested clonal diversity may have been underestimated.

Comments on this clone: Its antigen specificity is not known. Base quality data are lacking; no much larger clone is found one base away.

At the junction V is shortened by 2 bases and J by 3 bases, with 14 bases in between. Including the terminal cysteine and phenylalanine, the CDR3 comprises 15 residues. Only CDR3 DNA is held: 45 bases, read in frame from base 1. CDR1 MNHEY and CDR2 SVGEGT were looked up in the germline V gene. Read against the paper, the sample's time point label means: baseline before first vaccination. Vaccinee samples were obtained from the UK trials COV001 and COV002, which included a single-blind randomized controlled phase 2/3 trial of AZD1222 (ChAdOx1 nCoV-19) in healthy adults. For TCRbeta chain sequencing, PBMC samples from trial participants were taken at day 0 and at day 28 after the second dose. The CDR3 regions of human TCRbeta chains were analyzed by immunosequencing. The paper's data handling went like this. TCRs in the repertoires were compared against a reference library of SARS-CoV-2-specific TCRs that had been generated with the MIRA antigen-specificity platform. Breadth meant the fraction of unique TCRs that were SARS-CoV-2-associated, whereas depth meant the fraction of total T cells that were SARS-CoV-2-associated. Using the MIRA data, each spike-specific TCR was assigned both to the spike region to which the TCR was reactive and to a CD4 or CD8 class. Log10-transformed breadth and depth values were compared by one-way ANOVA with Sidak's multiple comparisons tests. The immuneACCESS repertoire file appears here via TCRdb, limited to in-frame rearrangements. These files lack a portion of the clones; in checked studies, under half of the deficit traces to unresolved V genes, and the cause of the others is not known. V and J calls and clone size are as listed in that table; D and trimming were resolved from the DNA. The sample includes nearly 95,000 clones, with around 87% observed a single time. The top ten clones comprise about 8% of the sample.

The clonotype originates from an adult in good health. Here the sequenced sample was peripheral blood, taken on day 0 of AZD1222 vaccination. The V gene is TRBV6-2 or TRBV6-3 and the J gene is TRBJ2-7; possibly the D gene is TRBD1, per 5 matching bases. The CDR3 sequence is CASSYDLRGVYEQYF. The DNA sequence reads TGTGCCAGCAGTTACGACCTAAGGGGCGTCTACGAGCAGTACTTC.